This T cell receptor (beta chain) was documented in a study of blood T cell repertoires in COVID-19. TCRdb's copy holds only in-frame clones and misses some; the assay was immunoSEQ multiplex PCR. The profile shows 150,000 or so clones, over 80% of them singletons. The count of this clone is one. The ends lost 3 bases at V and 4 bases at J; junction bases unmatched: 1. Germline V gene lookup returns CDR1 SGHTA and CDR2 FQGNSA. This CDR3 spans 14 amino acids. Sequencing was done on a sample of peripheral blood. The sequence was collected from a woman in her 50s with acute or convalescent COVID-19. The rearrangement uses TRBV7-2 and TRBJ2-1, with TRBD2 matching over 9 bases. The CDR3 sequence: CASSLTSGYNEQFF. The CDR3 DNA reads TGTGCCAGCAGCTTGACTAGCGGATACAATGAGCAGTTCTTC.